The rows below give T cell receptor beta chains drawn from one sample of a study of T cell responses to AZD1222 COVID-19 vaccine. Measured with immunoSEQ multiplex PCR; TCRdb has only the in-frame clones, and not every one. The repertoire holds about 120,000 clones, with around 89% as singletons. The source was peripheral blood, collected 28 days after the second AZD1222 dose. The origin of the receptors is an adult who received the AZD1222 COVID-19 vaccine. CDR3s include the opening cysteine and the closing phenylalanine or tryptophan. The D gene is left open where the match is weak. Clone size is shown for a subset of rows, as once, few, many or a class of expanded clone.

d_call: TRBD1
v_call: TRBV19
j_call: TRBJ1-2
clone_size: NA
cdr3_nt: TGTGCCAGTAGTGCTATCCGGGACAGTCCCTATGGCTACACCTTC
cdr3_aa: CASSAIRDSPYGYTF

d_call: TRBD1
v_call: TRBV28
j_call: TRBJ1-2
clone_size: once
cdr3_nt: TGTGCCAGCCGGCCCAGCTCGGGACAGGGGGCAGAAGGCTACACCTTC
cdr3_aa: CASRPSSGQGAEGYTF

d_call: NA
v_call: TRBV3-1/TRBV3-2
j_call: TRBJ1-4
clone_size: NA
cdr3_nt: TGTGCCAGCAGCCTGCGCCCAAACCCCAATGAAAAACTGTTTTTT
cdr3_aa: CASSLRPNPNEKLFF

d_call: NA
v_call: TRBV7-8
j_call: TRBJ2-3
clone_size: NA
cdr3_nt: TGTGCCAGCAGCTTAGACTGGGATACGCAGTATTTT
cdr3_aa: CASSLDWDTQYF

d_call: NA
v_call: TRBV2
j_call: TRBJ1-1
clone_size: NA
cdr3_nt: TGTGCCAGCAGTGTGGTAGGGGGGAACACTGAAGCTTTCTTT
cdr3_aa: CASSVVGGNTEAFF

d_call: NA
v_call: TRBV4-3
j_call: TRBJ2-7
clone_size: NA
cdr3_nt: TGCGCCAGCAGCCAAGGGGCCGGTTCCTACGAGCAGTACTTC
cdr3_aa: CASSQGAGSYEQYF

d_call: TRBD2
v_call: TRBV18
j_call: TRBJ2-7
clone_size: NA
cdr3_nt: TGTGCCAGCTCACCAATGGCGACTAGCGGGGGAAACGAGCAGTACTTC
cdr3_aa: CASSPMATSGGNEQYF

d_call: NA
v_call: TRBV10-3
j_call: TRBJ1-1
clone_size: few
cdr3_nt: TGTGCCATCGCGGCAGTTGAAGGTGAAGCTTTCTTT
cdr3_aa: CAIAAVEGEAFF

d_call: NA
v_call: TRBV7-3
j_call: TRBJ2-1
clone_size: NA
cdr3_nt: TGTGCCAGCAGCCTACCCGGGACTGAGCAGTTCTTC
cdr3_aa: CASSLPGTEQFF

d_call: NA
v_call: TRBV30
j_call: TRBJ2-7
clone_size: NA
cdr3_nt: TGTGCCTCACCCCAAAGGGACGAATTTCGGTTCTACGAGCAGTACTTC
cdr3_aa: CASPQRDEFRFYEQYF

d_call: NA
v_call: TRBV10-2
j_call: TRBJ2-7
clone_size: NA
cdr3_nt: TGCGCCAGCAGTGCAGGGTACGAGCAGTACTTC
cdr3_aa: CASSAGYEQYF

d_call: NA
v_call: TRBV24-1
j_call: TRBJ2-2
clone_size: NA
cdr3_nt: TGTGCCACCAGTCACGAGAACACCGGGGAGCTGTTTTTT
cdr3_aa: CATSHENTGELFF

d_call: NA
v_call: TRBV5-6
j_call: TRBJ2-7
clone_size: NA
cdr3_nt: TGTGCCAGCAGCTTGGGTGAAACGGCCTACGAGCAGTACTTC
cdr3_aa: CASSLGETAYEQYF

d_call: TRBD2
v_call: TRBV5-1
j_call: TRBJ2-4
clone_size: NA
cdr3_nt: TGCGCCAGCAGTTTTCGGGGGGGAGATGCCAAAAACATTCAGTACTTC
cdr3_aa: CASSFRGGDAKNIQYF

d_call: TRBD1
v_call: TRBV5-8
j_call: TRBJ1-5
clone_size: NA
cdr3_nt: TGTGCCAGCAGCTTGGACAGGGGGCAGGGAAATCAGCCCCAGCATTTT
cdr3_aa: CASSLDRGQGNQPQHF

d_call: NA
v_call: TRBV3-1/TRBV3-2
j_call: TRBJ1-5
clone_size: once
cdr3_nt: TGTGCCAGCAGCCAAGATCTCGGTAGCAATCAGCCCCAGCATTTT
cdr3_aa: CASSQDLGSNQPQHF

d_call: TRBD1
v_call: TRBV6-5
j_call: TRBJ2-7
clone_size: NA
cdr3_nt: TGTGCCAGCAGAACCGGGACAGGGGGGGCCTACGAGCAGTACTTC
cdr3_aa: CASRTGTGGAYEQYF

d_call: NA
v_call: TRBV24-1
j_call: TRBJ1-2
clone_size: once
cdr3_nt: TGTGCCACCAGTGCCCAAAACAGCTATGGCTACACCTTC
cdr3_aa: CATSAQNSYGYTF

d_call: TRBD1
v_call: TRBV6-2/TRBV6-3
j_call: TRBJ1-2
clone_size: NA
cdr3_nt: TGTGCCAGCAGTTTCGGACAGGGAGTGGGAGGCTACACCTTC
cdr3_aa: CASSFGQGVGGYTF

d_call: NA
v_call: TRBV7-6
j_call: TRBJ2-7
clone_size: NA
cdr3_nt: TGTGCCAGCAGCTTAACTGCCGAGCAGTACTTC
cdr3_aa: CASSLTAEQYF

d_call: TRBD2
v_call: TRBV7-9
j_call: TRBJ2-1
clone_size: NA
cdr3_nt: TGTGCCAGCAGCTTATTGGAGGCGGGAGGGCCGAATAATGAGCAGTTCTTC
cdr3_aa: CASSLLEAGGPNNEQFF

d_call: NA
v_call: TRBV6-5
j_call: TRBJ1-2
clone_size: NA
cdr3_nt: TGTGCCAGCACCCAATACGAGGGGTATGGCTACACCTTC
cdr3_aa: CASTQYEGYGYTF

d_call: TRBD2
v_call: TRBV28
j_call: TRBJ2-7
clone_size: few
cdr3_nt: TGTGCCAGCAGTTTGTTGGGCGGGGGGGAAGTCTCCTACGAGCAGTACTTC
cdr3_aa: CASSLLGGGEVSYEQYF

d_call: NA
v_call: TRBV9
j_call: TRBJ2-6
clone_size: NA
cdr3_nt: TGTGCCAGCAGCGTGCCAGCTGGGGCCAACGTCCTGACTTTC
cdr3_aa: CASSVPAGANVLTF

d_call: NA
v_call: TRBV7-3
j_call: TRBJ1-1
clone_size: NA
cdr3_nt: TGTGCCAGCAGCCTTCAAGGGGAGACTGAAGCTTTCTTT
cdr3_aa: CASSLQGETEAFF

d_call: TRBD1
v_call: TRBV5-1
j_call: TRBJ2-7
clone_size: NA
cdr3_nt: TGCGCCAGCAGAAATGACAGGGGTTACGAGCAGTACTTC
cdr3_aa: CASRNDRGYEQYF

d_call: NA
v_call: TRBV6-5
j_call: TRBJ1-1
clone_size: NA
cdr3_nt: TGTGCCAGCAGTTACCTTGAGGGGACTGAAGCTTTCTTT
cdr3_aa: CASSYLEGTEAFF

d_call: NA
v_call: TRBV19
j_call: TRBJ2-7
clone_size: NA
cdr3_nt: TGTGCCAGTAGCTCCCAGGATTCTAATCCCGAGCAGTACTTC
cdr3_aa: CASSSQDSNPEQYF

d_call: NA
v_call: TRBV27
j_call: TRBJ2-7
clone_size: NA
cdr3_nt: TGTGCCAGCAGTTTATCGCCGACTTTCGAGCAGTACTTC
cdr3_aa: CASSLSPTFEQYF

d_call: TRBD1
v_call: TRBV4-2
j_call: TRBJ2-1
clone_size: NA
cdr3_nt: TGTGCCAGCAGCCACCAAACAGGGGGCTCGATGAATGAGCAGTTCTTC
cdr3_aa: CASSHQTGGSMNEQFF

d_call: NA
v_call: TRBV28
j_call: TRBJ2-3
clone_size: NA
cdr3_nt: TGTGCCAGCAGCCATTGGGGGGTACTCGGGAGTTTTCGCACAGATACGCAGTATTTT
cdr3_aa: CASSHWGVLGSFRTDTQYF

d_call: TRBD2
v_call: TRBV6-5
j_call: TRBJ2-5
clone_size: NA
cdr3_nt: TGTGCCAGCAGGGCTACTGGGGAGGGAGAGACCCAGTACTTC
cdr3_aa: CASRATGEGETQYF

d_call: TRBD2
v_call: TRBV10-1
j_call: TRBJ2-5
clone_size: NA
cdr3_nt: TGCGCCAGCAGTGACAGCGGGAGGGCCGGAGAGACCCAGTACTTC
cdr3_aa: CASSDSGRAGETQYF

d_call: TRBD1
v_call: TRBV30
j_call: TRBJ1-1
clone_size: once
cdr3_nt: TGTGCCTGGAGTAAACCGACAGGGAGCGGTGAAGCTTTCTTT
cdr3_aa: CAWSKPTGSGEAFF

d_call: NA
v_call: TRBV10-3
j_call: TRBJ2-7
clone_size: NA
cdr3_nt: TGTGCCATCAGTGAGCGGAACGAGCAGTACTTC
cdr3_aa: CAISERNEQYF

d_call: NA
v_call: TRBV7-3
j_call: TRBJ1-1
clone_size: NA
cdr3_nt: TGTGCCAGCAGCTTCTCAGCGAACACTGAAGCTTTCTTT
cdr3_aa: CASSFSANTEAFF

d_call: TRBD1
v_call: TRBV27
j_call: TRBJ1-2
clone_size: NA
cdr3_nt: TGTGCCAGCAGTCCCGGGACAGGGGAATATGGCTACACCTTC
cdr3_aa: CASSPGTGEYGYTF

d_call: NA
v_call: TRBV27
j_call: TRBJ2-7
clone_size: NA
cdr3_nt: TGTGCCAGCAGCCGGCCCAACTACGAGCAGTACTTC
cdr3_aa: CASSRPNYEQYF

d_call: NA
v_call: TRBV7-9
j_call: TRBJ2-7
clone_size: few
cdr3_nt: TGTGCCAGCAGCCCCGGTTACGAGCAGTACTTC
cdr3_aa: CASSPGYEQYF

d_call: NA
v_call: TRBV6-2/TRBV6-3
j_call: TRBJ1-2
clone_size: NA
cdr3_nt: TGTGCCAGTAGTGGACGGATGAATAACTATGGCTACACCTTC
cdr3_aa: CASSGRMNNYGYTF

d_call: NA
v_call: TRBV30
j_call: TRBJ1-1
clone_size: NA
cdr3_nt: TGTGCCTGGACAGGGCGAGGTGAAACTGAAGCTTTCTTT
cdr3_aa: CAWTGRGETEAFF

d_call: NA
v_call: TRBV18
j_call: TRBJ1-1
clone_size: NA
cdr3_nt: TGTGCCAGCTCACCGAAACGGCTCGGGATAGTAGTGGAAGCTTTCTTT
cdr3_aa: CASSPKRLGIVVEAFF

d_call: NA
v_call: TRBV15
j_call: TRBJ2-7
clone_size: few
cdr3_nt: TGTGCCACCAGCAGAGATTTGGGGGCCGGTCTCTACGAGCAGTACTTC
cdr3_aa: CATSRDLGAGLYEQYF

d_call: TRBD1
v_call: TRBV2
j_call: TRBJ1-2
clone_size: NA
cdr3_nt: TGTGCCAGCAGTGGTACAGGGGGCTATGGCTACACCTTC
cdr3_aa: CASSGTGGYGYTF

d_call: NA
v_call: TRBV6-5
j_call: TRBJ1-1
clone_size: few
cdr3_nt: TGTGCCAGCAGGGACATAGACAGGACTGAAGCTTTCTTT
cdr3_aa: CASRDIDRTEAFF

d_call: NA
v_call: TRBV7-2
j_call: TRBJ2-7
clone_size: NA
cdr3_nt: TGTGCCAGCAGCTACCCAGTCGCCTACGAGCAGTACTTC
cdr3_aa: CASSYPVAYEQYF

d_call: TRBD1
v_call: TRBV30
j_call: TRBJ1-4
clone_size: NA
cdr3_nt: TGTGCCTGGAGTGTACGTGGGACAGGGGTGTGGGAAAAACTGTTTTTT
cdr3_aa: CAWSVRGTGVWEKLFF

d_call: TRBD1
v_call: TRBV29-1
j_call: TRBJ2-5
clone_size: NA
cdr3_nt: TGCAGCGTTGAATCCGGGACAGGCCCCCAAGAGACCCAGTACTTC
cdr3_aa: CSVESGTGPQETQYF

d_call: NA
v_call: TRBV5-8
j_call: TRBJ1-5
clone_size: NA
cdr3_nt: TGTGCCAGCAGCTTTGCCCCGGGGCGTTTT
cdr3_aa: CASSFAPGRF

d_call: TRBD1
v_call: TRBV9
j_call: TRBJ2-5
clone_size: NA
cdr3_nt: TGTGCCAGCAGCGTAGGTGCAGGGGGTATAGAGACCCAGTACTTC
cdr3_aa: CASSVGAGGIETQYF

d_call: TRBD1
v_call: TRBV7-8
j_call: TRBJ1-5
clone_size: NA
cdr3_nt: TGTGCCAGCAGCACCGGACAGGGGGACAATCAGCCCCAGCATTTT
cdr3_aa: CASSTGQGDNQPQHF

d_call: NA
v_call: TRBV5-1
j_call: TRBJ2-7
clone_size: NA
cdr3_nt: TGCGCCAGCAGCTTAGGACAGATCTCCGAGCAGTACTTC
cdr3_aa: CASSLGQISEQYF

d_call: NA
v_call: TRBV27
j_call: TRBJ1-5
clone_size: NA
cdr3_nt: TGTGCCAGCAGTCCAGGGATTGTTAGCAATCAGCCCCAGCATTTT
cdr3_aa: CASSPGIVSNQPQHF